The sequence of this T cell receptor (beta chain) was determined in a study of control samples from healthy donors and cancer patients. The method was immunoSEQ multiplex PCR; TCRdb's version includes in-frame clones alone and lacks a portion of them. This sample carries 200,000 or so clones, roughly nine tenths of them seen once, and the ten largest clones take about 2%. Per the germline V gene, CDR1 is SGHVS and CDR2 is FQNEAQ. This CDR3 comprises 15 residues. Trimming took 1 base from V and 7 from J, leaving 16 bases between them. The chain is built from TRBV7-8 and TRBJ1-2; D perhaps matches TRBD1 (5 bases). Material for sequencing was blood. This sequence was found in a young man in good health. CDR3 in amino acids: CASSLVPGTAVGYTF. CDR3 sequence (DNA): TGTGCCAGCAGCTTAGTCCCGGGGACCGCAGTTGGCTACACCTTC.